This T cell receptor (beta chain) was recovered during a study of shared clonotypes between healthy human individuals. Broader study findings: It was the non-shared clonotypes that had lower generation probabilities than clonotypes shared by all four donors. Rarefaction gave evidence that sorted-subset sequencing remained incomplete despite large depth.

CD45RO-negative CD8 cells positively selected for CCR7 made up the naive population, which excluded terminally differentiated effector memory CD45RA+ cells. All donors were Caucasian adults living in Nashville, Tennessee. With regard to this clone: Antigen specificity is unknown.

For every subset, genomic DNA was evenly distributed across several immunoSEQ plates. Data came from immunoSEQ multiplex PCR; TCRdb stores just in-frame clones and leaves some out. In the table there are some 2.1 million clones, about 93% of which are singletons. The CDR3 totals 14 residues. V was clipped by 3 bases and J by 3 bases; unmatched bases: 3. Germline loops: CDR1 LNHDA, CDR2 SQIVND (reference sequence). The TCR was taken from a man younger than 35 in good health. Some clones in this sample may be carry-over from other donors' samples. Sequencing was performed on naive CD8+ T cells from PBMCs. The chain has TRBV19 and TRBJ2-7; 9 nucleotides agree with TRBD2. The CDR3 DNA follows: TGTGCCAGTAGTATGATAGCGGGAGACTACGAGCAGTACTTC. It translates to CASSMIAGDYEQYF.